Listed below are T cell receptor beta chains from one sample, sequenced in a study of PD-1 blockade in classical Hodgkin lymphoma. This table comes from immunoSEQ multiplex PCR, and its TCRdb copy is limited to in-frame clones, with some not included. The repertoire holds about 49,000 clones, with 85% to 90% as singletons. The sequenced sample was peripheral blood mononuclear cells (PBMCs), obtained before the fourth cycle of nivolumab. The receptors were sampled from a human donor with classical Hodgkin lymphoma. Each CDR3 is given with its conserved first and last residue. Each record gives: CDR3 DNA, CDR3 protein, J gene, V gene, clone size, D gene. D genes are given only for firm matches. Clone size is not always given. Where it is, it says once, few, many or a class for expanded clones.

TGTGCCAGCTGTTTTGAAGAGACCCAGTACTTC CASCFEETQYF TRBJ2-5 TRBV2 - -
TGTGCCACCCACCTCGGGGCCGAAGGAAACACCATATATTTT CATHLGAEGNTIYF TRBJ1-3 TRBV19 - -
TGTGCCAGCAGCTTGTGGGTTAACTCTGGAAACACCATATATTTT CASSLWVNSGNTIYF TRBJ1-3 TRBV7-8 - -
TGTGCTAGTGGGTTGGACACCGGGGAGCTGTTTTTT CASGLDTGELFF TRBJ2-2 TRBV12-5 - -
TGTGCCAGCAGCTTAGCGGGATCACCTGGAAACACCATATATTTT CASSLAGSPGNTIYF TRBJ1-3 TRBV11-3 - -
TGTGCCAGCAGCTTAAAATGGGACACAGATACGCAGTATTTT CASSLKWDTDTQYF TRBJ2-3 TRBV9 few -
TGTGCCAGCAGCGCGTTCCGGGACAACTCGAAAGGGCCTAACGAGCAGTACTTC CASSAFRDNSKGPNEQYF TRBJ2-7 TRBV11-3 once -
TGCGCCAGCACGGACGTGAGACTAGCGGGAGAATCAGATACGCAGTATTTT CASTDVRLAGESDTQYF TRBJ2-3 TRBV10-1 - TRBD2
TGCGCCAGCAGCCTGATGACAGGGGCCGACACCGGGGAGCTGTTTTTT CASSLMTGADTGELFF TRBJ2-2 TRBV5-1 - TRBD1
TGTGCCAGCAGCGGATCGGGACAGCTCACCAATGGCTACACCTTC CASSGSGQLTNGYTF TRBJ1-2 TRBV9 - TRBD1
TGTGCCAGCAGCTTATGGTTGGGGACAGGGGGGAAAGCTTTCTTT CASSLWLGTGGKAFF TRBJ1-1 TRBV11-2 once TRBD1
TGTGCCAGCAGTTTAATAGGGGCTAGGGAAAAACTGTTTTTT CASSLIGAREKLFF TRBJ1-4 TRBV27 - -
TGTGCCATCAGTGGGGAAAGGGGGGTGGTGAACACTGAAGCTTTCTTT CAISGERGVVNTEAFF TRBJ1-1 TRBV10-3 - -
TGTGCCAGCTCACCACTCGGCGGAGCCAATCAGCCCCAGCATTTT CASSPLGGANQPQHF TRBJ1-5 TRBV18 once -
TGCGCCAGCTCGGGACTTAGCGTCACCGGGGAGCTGTTTTTT CASSGLSVTGELFF TRBJ2-2 TRBV10-2 - -
TGCGCCAGCAGCCAGCCCAGAGTCGGAGAGACCCAGTACTTC CASSQPRVGETQYF TRBJ2-5 TRBV4-1 few -
TGTGCCTGGACCATCGGTCAGGGTATTTTTTCGTGGGAGACCCAGTACTTC CAWTIGQGIFSWETQYF TRBJ2-5 TRBV30 - -
TGTGCCAGCAATGGCGGGAGCACAGATACGCAGTATTTT CASNGGSTDTQYF TRBJ2-3 TRBV9 - -
TGTGCCAGCAGCCCCGGGCCTGGAGCGGCCTACGAGCAGTACTTC CASSPGPGAAYEQYF TRBJ2-7 TRBV7-6 once -
TGTGCCAGCAGCTTAGAAGGACTAGCGGGAGGACGTGAGCAGTTCTTC CASSLEGLAGGREQFF TRBJ2-1 TRBV11-2 - TRBD2
TGCGCCAGCAGCCAAGTAGGTCAGGGGTATGGCTACACCTTC CASSQVGQGYGYTF TRBJ1-2 TRBV4-1 - -
TGTGCCAGCAGCCAATCCAGGGGTAGCAATCAGCCCCAGCATTTT CASSQSRGSNQPQHF TRBJ1-5 TRBV14 - -
TGTGCCAGCAGGACCGGGACACAGAATACCGGGGAGCTGTTTTTT CASRTGTQNTGELFF TRBJ2-2 TRBV7-8 once -
TGTGCCAGCAGCTTGGACGACCAGTCGTTTTTTAGCAATCAGCCCCAGCATTTT CASSLDDQSFFSNQPQHF TRBJ1-5 TRBV5-8 - -
TGTGCCAGCAGTTACGGACAGGGGTGGACTGAAGCTTTCTTT CASSYGQGWTEAFF TRBJ1-1 TRBV6-5 - TRBD1
TGTGCCAGTAGTATTAACTCGAACACTGAAGCTTTCTTT CASSINSNTEAFF TRBJ1-1 TRBV19 few -
TGTGCCATCAGGAGACAGGGGATGAGTACTGAAGCTTTCTTT CAIRRQGMSTEAFF TRBJ1-1 TRBV10-3 - TRBD1
TGTGCCAGCAGCTTTTATTTAGGTCTACCGGGACCCCCGACTCAGGAGGCTTTCTTT CASSFYLGLPGPPTQEAFF TRBJ1-1 TRBV7-9 - -
TGTGCCAGCAGCTTAGTCAGGGTCGGAGAGCAGTACTTC CASSLVRVGEQYF TRBJ2-7 TRBV11-3 - -